This T cell receptor (beta chain) is drawn from a study of OX40 agonist ivuxolimab in advanced cancers. Whole-study results and caveats: No determination was made of the antigen specificity of the expanded peripheral T cells.

The CDR3 has 16 residues. Losses at the gene ends were 4 bases for V and 4 bases for J; bases not matched to a gene: 10. Germline V gene data show CDR1 as SGHRS and CDR2 as YFSETQ. About this clone: Antigen: not known.

Generated by immunoSEQ multiplex PCR, the TCRdb table keeps only in-frame clones and is missing some. The table records 50,000 to 65,000 clones, approximately 88% of them present only once. The TCR comes from an adult with an advanced solid tumor such as melanoma, head and neck, liver or kidney cancer. The V and J genes are TRBV5-1 and TRBJ2-3; 9 positions agree with TRBD2. Sequencing was performed on CD4+ or CD8+ T cells sorted from blood, taken in a trial of the OX40 agonist ivuxolimab. The DNA for the CDR3 is TGCGCCAGCAGCAGCGCCCCTAGCGGGAACTCAGATACGCAGTATTTT. Encoded protein: CASSSAPSGNSDTQYF.